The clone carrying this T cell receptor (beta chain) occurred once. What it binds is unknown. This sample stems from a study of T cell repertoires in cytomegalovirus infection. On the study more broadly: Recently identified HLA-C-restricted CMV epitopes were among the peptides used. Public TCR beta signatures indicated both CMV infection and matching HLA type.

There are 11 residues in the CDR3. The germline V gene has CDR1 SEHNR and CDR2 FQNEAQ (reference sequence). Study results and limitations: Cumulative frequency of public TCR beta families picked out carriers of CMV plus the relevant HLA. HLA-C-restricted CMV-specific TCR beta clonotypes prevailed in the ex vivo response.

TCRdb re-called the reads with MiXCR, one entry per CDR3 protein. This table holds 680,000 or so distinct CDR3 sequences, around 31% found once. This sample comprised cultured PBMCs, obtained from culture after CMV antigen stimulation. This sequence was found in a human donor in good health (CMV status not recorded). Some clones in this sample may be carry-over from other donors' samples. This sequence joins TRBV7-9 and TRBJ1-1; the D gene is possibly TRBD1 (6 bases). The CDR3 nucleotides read TGTGTTTGCGGGCAGGGGACTGAAGCTTTCTTT. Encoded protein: CVCGQGTEAFF.